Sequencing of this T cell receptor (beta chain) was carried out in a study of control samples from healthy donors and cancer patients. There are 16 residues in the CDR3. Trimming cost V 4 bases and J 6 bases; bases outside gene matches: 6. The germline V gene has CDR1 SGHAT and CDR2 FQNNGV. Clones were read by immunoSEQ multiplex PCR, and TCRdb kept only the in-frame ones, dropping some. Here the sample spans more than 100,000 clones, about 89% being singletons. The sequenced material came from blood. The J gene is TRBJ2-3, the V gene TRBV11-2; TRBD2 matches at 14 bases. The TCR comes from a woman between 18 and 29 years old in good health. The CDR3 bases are TGTGCCAGCAGCTACCGACTAGCGGGAGGGAAGGATACGCAGTATTTT. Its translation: CASSYRLAGGKDTQYF.